The rows below give T cell receptor beta chains drawn from one sample of a study of blood T cell repertoires in COVID-19. Generated by immunoSEQ multiplex PCR, the TCRdb table keeps only in-frame clones and is missing some. The repertoire has approximately 180,000 clones, 88% of them found once; the top ten carry around 5.8%. The sample comprised peripheral blood. These receptors were taken from a man between 40 and 49 years old with active or convalescent COVID-19. Both conserved end residues are part of each CDR3.

CASSILLGQETQYF	TRBV19	TRBJ2-5	14
CASTLDGSGANVLTF	TRBV27	TRBJ2-6	15
CASSSGQGRGETQYF	TRBV5-1	TRBJ2-5	15
CASSLGLAGGTDTQYF	TRBV5-1	TRBJ2-3	16
CATSEPPESQPQHF	TRBV24-1	TRBJ1-5	14
CASSQSDRGLYEQYF	TRBV3-1/TRBV3-2	TRBJ2-7	15
CASSSRGDTDTQYF	TRBV27	TRBJ2-3	14
CAWTRSGSRQPWDTQYF	TRBV30	TRBJ2-3	17
CASSPRQGAIHTEAFF	TRBV11-2	TRBJ1-1	16
CASSLEGIPYEQYF	TRBV5-1	TRBJ2-7	14
CASSLDRGADTQYF	TRBV2	TRBJ2-3	14
CASSPGTSGDNEQFF	TRBV5-1	TRBJ2-1	15
CASRSQTNTEAFF	TRBV25-1	TRBJ1-1	13
CATSRANSPLHF	TRBV15	TRBJ1-6	12